Below, 13 T cell receptor beta chains from the same sample are listed, as sequenced in a study of blood T cell repertoires in COVID-19. Clones were read by immunoSEQ multiplex PCR, and TCRdb kept only the in-frame ones, dropping some. The sample consists of about 360,000 clones, roughly four fifths of them appearing once. The sample taken for sequencing was peripheral blood. The receptors derive from a human donor with acute or convalescent COVID-19. The donor label of this sample is uncertain.

This chain connects TRBV5-1 to TRBJ2-3; 8 bases are shared with TRBD2. V lost 1 base and J lost 10; bases outside the gene matches: 5. Germline V CDR1 and CDR2: SGHRS, YFSETQ. The CDR3 is 13 residues long. The CDR3 region is CASSLSGGPPQYF. The CDR3 DNA follows: TGCGCCAGCAGCTTGAGCGGGGGTCCACCGCAGTATTTT.

This chain joins TRBV18 and TRBJ2-3; 10 positions match TRBD2. The V gene's germline CDR1 is KGHSH and CDR2 LQKENI. Trimming took 2 bases from V and 2 from J; bases not matched to a gene: 10. The CDR3 consists of 18 residues. Here the CDR3 reads CASSPRVGLAGDTDTQYF. CDR3 nucleotide sequence: TGTGCCAGCTCACCAAGAGTGGGCCTAGCGGGAGACACAGATACGCAGTATTTT.

The rearrangement uses TRBV15 and TRBJ2-3; TRBD2 might be the D (6 bases). Germline lookup yields CDR1 LNHNV and CDR2 YYDKDF (reference sequence). V lost 1 base and J lost 3, with 8 bases in between. The CDR3 loop spans 14 amino acids. CDR3 coding DNA: TGTGCCACCAGCAGAGGAGCGGGTACAGATACGCAGTATTTT. Translation gives CATSRGAGTDTQYF.

The chain combines TRBV30 with TRBJ1-2; 7 nucleotides line up with TRBD1. V lost 4 bases, J lost 6 bases, and 11 bases stayed unmatched. CDR1 and CDR2 from the germline V gene are GTSNPN and SVGIG (reference sequence). This CDR3 contains 14 residues. The CDR3 protein is CAWTLPQGLDGYTF. The DNA for the CDR3 is TGTGCCTGGACCCTACCACAGGGGCTAGATGGCTACACCTTC.

The V gene is TRBV7-9, the J gene TRBJ2-5; 12 nucleotides align to TRBD1. The CDR3 runs 17 residues. CDR1 is SEHNR, CDR2 FQNEAQ, per germline (reference sequence). V gave up 4 bases and J gave up 4 bases; unmatched junction bases: 10. The CDR3 protein is CASSSPGTGGSGETQYF. In nucleotides, the CDR3 is TGTGCCAGCAGCTCCCCAGGGACAGGGGGCTCGGGAGAGACCCAGTACTTC.

The V and J genes are TRBV7-2 and TRBJ2-1, with D hard to call. The CDR3 consists of 18 residues. V was trimmed by 4 bases and J by 0 bases, leaving 19 bases between them. From germline, CDR1 is SGHTA and CDR2 FQGNSA. The CDR3 is CASSSPPSPASSYNEQFF. CDR3 nucleotide sequence: TGTGCCAGCAGCTCCCCCCCGTCTCCCGCGAGCTCCTACAATGAGCAGTTCTTC.

This chain connects TRBV28 to TRBJ1-3; no clear D gene. The CDR3 length is 14 residues. V was pared by 8 bases and J by 7 bases, with 18 bases between. The germline gives CDR1 MDHEN, CDR2 SYDVKM. The CDR3, as DNA: TGTGCCAGCTACGAGACGCCCGCCGGGAACACCATATATTTT. This encodes CASYETPAGNTIYF.

This chain uses TRBV3-1 (or the pseudogene TRBV3-2) with TRBJ1-1; TRBD1 agrees at 10 bases. V trimming: 0 bases; J trimming: 7 bases; junction bases outside the gene matches: 8. Germline V gene data show CDR1 as LGHDT and CDR2 as YNNKEL (reference sequence). This CDR3 spans 16 amino acids. CDR3 DNA: TGTGCCAGCAGCCAAGATAGACAGGGGGCAACCTATGAAGCTTTCTTT. It encodes CASSQDRQGATYEAFF.

V and J are TRBV19 and TRBJ1-4; no clear D gene. The CDR3 sequence is 15 residues long. Germline loops: CDR1 LNHDA, CDR2 SQIVND (reference sequence). Trimming cost V 5 bases and J 8 bases, with 18 bases left between them. The CDR3 protein is CASSSLLDAGEKLFF. The CDR3 nucleotides read TGTGCCAGTAGTTCCCTTTTGGACGCGGGAGAAAAACTGTTTTTT.

This clone was seen once. The CDR3 loop is CASSILAGGPWEQYF. For the CDR3, the DNA is TGTGCCAGCAGCATACTAGCGGGAGGGCCATGGGAGCAGTACTTC. This sequence joins TRBV5-6 and TRBJ2-7; TRBD2 aligns across 13 bases. The CDR3 is made up of 15 amino acids. The germline V gene has CDR1 SGHDT and CDR2 YYEEEE. V lost 4 bases, J lost 7 bases, and 8 bases stayed unmatched.

This sequence joins TRBV6-5 and TRBJ1-6, with a weak D call TRBD1 (6 bases). From germline, CDR1 is MNHEY and CDR2 SVGAGI. V was cut by 2 bases and J by 6 bases, with 8 bases left in between. CDR3 length: 14 residues. The CDR3 protein is CASSYGQSNSPLHF. The DNA of the CDR3 is TGTGCCAGCAGTTACGGACAGAGTAATTCACCCCTCCACTTT.

This chain links TRBV5-6 with TRBJ1-5, with D maybe TRBD1 (5 bases). This CDR3 has 16 residues. V was pared by 0 bases and J by 0 bases, with 10 bases between. The germline V gene has CDR1 SGHDT and CDR2 YYEEEE. Here the CDR3 reads CASSLGGDYSNQPQHF. The CDR3 nucleotides are TGTGCCAGCAGCTTGGGGGGGGACTATAGCAATCAGCCCCAGCATTTT.

Worth noting for this clone: Other DNA variants within this sample encode the same CDR3. The rearrangement uses TRBV2 and TRBJ1-5; tentative D call: TRBD1 (6 bases). The CDR3 is 14 residues long. Germline CDR1 SNHLY, CDR2 FYNNEI. The V and J ends lost 4 bases and 3 bases respectively, with 10 bases between them. The CDR3 spells CASSGRTDNQPQHF. The CDR3 nucleotides are TGTGCCAGCAGTGGTCGGACAGACAATCAGCCCCAGCATTTT.